The 16 T cell receptor beta chains reported below all come from one sample, sequenced in a study of OX40 agonist ivuxolimab in advanced cancers. Some clones are missing from TCRdb's copy, which holds only in-frame ones; the method was immunoSEQ multiplex PCR. The table has 25,000 to 30,000 clones, roughly 83% seen once; the top ten hold 30% to 40%. This sample comprised CD4+ or CD8+ T cells sorted from blood, obtained in a trial of the OX40 agonist ivuxolimab. The receptors derive from an adult with an advanced solid tumor such as melanoma, head and neck, liver or kidney cancer.

The rearrangement joins TRBV5-6 to TRBJ2-2, with D possibly TRBD2 on 6 matching bases. Trimming shortened V by 0 bases and J by 5 bases, and 14 bases separated the two germline ends. Germline V gene lookup returns CDR1 SGHDT and CDR2 YYEEEE. The CDR3 consists of 16 residues. The CDR3 loop is CASSLVGTDYTGELFF. As DNA, the CDR3 is TGTGCCAGCAGCTTGGTAGGGACGGACTATACCGGGGAGCTGTTTTTT.

This rearrangement joins TRBV2 to TRBJ1-5, with TRBD1 matching over 9 bases. This CDR3 region has 17 residues. Germline CDR1 SNHLY, CDR2 FYNNEI. V was clipped by 3 bases and J by 2 bases; unmatched bases: 8. As DNA, the CDR3 is TGTGCCAGCAGTGACGATTACAGGGGGCTCGGCAATCAGCCCCAGCATTTT. Translation gives CASSDDYRGLGNQPQHF.

The gene calls are TRBV11-2 and TRBJ2-1; 9 bases map to TRBD2. The CDR3 extends over 15 amino acids. V shed 5 bases and J 3 bases; nucleotides not matched to a gene: 5. Germline-derived CDR1 and CDR2 are SGHAT and FQNNGV. In DNA, the CDR3 is TGTGCCAGCAGCATTAGCGGGGGAAACTACAATGAGCAGTTCTTC. Translation: CASSISGGNYNEQFF.

This chain connects TRBV9 to TRBJ2-7; TRBD2 agrees at 9 bases. Looked up from germline, CDR1 is SGDLS and CDR2 is YYNGEE. With V trimmed by 0 bases and J by 7 bases, 8 bases remained unmatched. The CDR3 spans 15 residues. CDR3 in DNA: TGTGCCAGCAGCGTAGGAGGAAGGCTAGCGGGAGAGCAGTACTTC. This codes for CASSVGGRLAGEQYF.

This sequence joins TRBV5-1 and TRBJ1-1; possibly TRBD1 for D (5 bases). The CDR3 is 15 amino acids. V was clipped by 4 bases and J by 2 bases, with 15 bases between them. Germline CDR1 SGHRS, CDR2 YFSETQ. The CDR3: CASSRPTEINTEAFF. In DNA, the CDR3 is TGCGCCAGCAGCCGCCCGACAGAAATAAACACTGAAGCTTTCTTT.

The chain has TRBV5-8 and TRBJ2-7, with TRBD2 as a possible D gene (6 bases). Trimming took off 4 bases at V and 0 bases at J, with 11 bases between the two ends. Germline CDR1 is SGHTS and CDR2 is YDEGEE. This CDR3 is built from 14 residues. In nucleotides, the CDR3 is TGTGCCAGCAGCGAGTACGGGAGCTCCTACGAGCAGTACTTC. This codes for CASSEYGSSYEQYF.

CDR3 in DNA: TGTGCCAGCAGCGTAGGGGGTGCCAATCAGCCCCAGCATTTT. Its translation: CASSVGGANQPQHF. The V call is TRBV9, the J call TRBJ1-5, with D unresolved. The germline V and J ends were trimmed by 0 bases and 3 bases, with 7 bases remaining between them. CDR3 size: 14 residues. Germline V lookup: CDR1 SGDLS, CDR2 YYNGEE.

The chain joins TRBV14 to TRBJ1-1, with D uncertain. This CDR3 contains 12 residues. V gave up 1 base and J gave up 3 bases, with 3 bases separating them. The germline V gene encodes CDR1 SGHDN and CDR2 FVKESK. Written as DNA, the CDR3 is TGTGCCAGCAGCCAAGGGTACACTGAAGCTTTCTTT. This encodes CASSQGYTEAFF.

The J gene is TRBJ1-2, the V gene TRBV30; a possible D gene is TRBD1 (5 bases). Between the trimmed V and J ends, which lost 3 bases and 4 bases, there was a span of 12 bases. The CDR3 runs to 13 residues. Germline CDR1 GTSNPN, CDR2 SVGIG (reference sequence). CDR3 bases: TGTGCCTGGAGAGGCCAGGGAGGCTATGGCTACACCTTC. It is translated as CAWRGQGGYGYTF.

The gene calls are TRBV28 and TRBJ2-7, with 8 nucleotides matching TRBD1. Losses at the gene ends were 7 bases for V and 3 bases for J; bases not matched to a gene: 8. The germline CDR1 and CDR2 sequences are MDHEN and SYDVKM. The CDR3 is made up of 14 amino acids. CDR3 sequence reads: CASTYHGTGYEQYF. CDR3 coding DNA: TGTGCCAGCACCTATCATGGGACAGGCTACGAGCAGTACTTC. Based on the CDR3 plus reference TRBV28 and TRBJ2-7, the full variable domain is DVKVTQSSRYLVKRTGEKVFLECVQDMDHENMFWYRQDPGLGLRLIYFSYDVKMKEKGDIPEGYSVSREKKERFSLILESASTNQTSMYLCASTYHGTGYEQYFGPGTRLTVT.

The genes are TRBV9 and TRBJ2-5; the match to TRBD1 covers 9 bases. Germline V gives CDR1 SGDLS, CDR2 YYNGEE. CDR3 length: 16 residues. Trimming cost V 4 bases and J 2 bases; bases outside gene matches: 9. The chain's CDR3 is CASSYPGTGKQETQYF. The CDR3 bases are TGTGCCAGCAGCTATCCCGGGACAGGGAAACAAGAGACCCAGTACTTC.

The V call is TRBV4-1, the J call TRBJ1-3; no definite D call. The CDR3 consists of 13 residues. CDR1 and CDR2 from the germline V gene are MGHRA and YSYEKL. The V end was cut by 4 bases, the J end by 6 bases, with 10 bases between. CDR3 region: CASSLSDSNTIYF. The CDR3 nucleotides read TGCGCCAGCAGCCTATCGGACTCAAACACCATATATTTT.

V and J are TRBV15 and TRBJ2-1; D possibly corresponds to TRBD1 (6 bases). The CDR3 has 16 residues. Trimming removed 0 bases from V and 5 bases from J, with 14 bases in between. Germline V lookup: CDR1 LNHNV, CDR2 YYDKDF (reference sequence). The CDR3 bases are TGTGCCACCAGCAGAGATTGGGATGGACAGAACAATGAGCAGTTCTTC. It encodes CATSRDWDGQNNEQFF.

The chain combines TRBV29-1 with TRBJ2-1; D possibly matches TRBD1 or TRBD2 (6 bases each). V was cut by 7 bases and J by 4 bases, with 17 bases left in between. The V gene's germline CDR1 is SQVTM and CDR2 ANQGSEA. The CDR3 is 14 amino acids. The CDR3 nucleotides are TGCAGCGCCGAAGGGTGGGGGGCTTACAATGAGCAGTTCTTC. Translating it yields CSAEGWGAYNEQFF.

V and J are TRBV10-3 and TRBJ1-1; D gene unclear. The CDR3 covers 14 residues. Germline V gene lookup returns CDR1 ENHRY and CDR2 SYGVKD. V gave up 0 bases and J gave up 4 bases, with 9 bases separating them. CDR3 DNA: TGTGCCATCAGTGAGTCGAATTGGGGCACTGAAGCTTTCTTT. Its translation: CAISESNWGTEAFF.

The chain employs TRBV27 and TRBJ2-3, with TRBD2 as a possible D gene (6 bases). The CDR3 is made up of 18 amino acids. V was shortened by 0 bases and J by 0 bases, with 16 bases between the two germline ends. Germline-derived CDR1 and CDR2 are MNHEY and SMNVEV (reference sequence). In nucleotides, the CDR3 is TGTGCCAGCAGTTTATCCTTCGGGACTGGGACTAGCACAGATACGCAGTATTTT. Residues: CASSLSFGTGTSTDTQYF.